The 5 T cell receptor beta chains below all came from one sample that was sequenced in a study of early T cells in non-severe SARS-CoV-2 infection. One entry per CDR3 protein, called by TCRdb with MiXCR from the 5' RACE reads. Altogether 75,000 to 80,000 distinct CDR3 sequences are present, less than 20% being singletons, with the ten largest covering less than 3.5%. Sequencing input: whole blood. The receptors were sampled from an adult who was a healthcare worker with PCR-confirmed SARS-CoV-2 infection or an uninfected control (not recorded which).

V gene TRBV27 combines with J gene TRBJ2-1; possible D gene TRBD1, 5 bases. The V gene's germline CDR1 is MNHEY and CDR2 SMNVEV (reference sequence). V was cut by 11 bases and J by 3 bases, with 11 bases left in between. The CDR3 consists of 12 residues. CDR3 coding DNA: TGTGCCGTAGGGGAATTCTACAATGAGCAGTTCTTC. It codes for CAVGEFYNEQFF.

The CDR3 sequence is CSAFLAGGYNEQFF. The CDR3 DNA sequence: TGCAGTGCTTTTCTAGCGGGGGGGTACAATGAGCAGTTCTTC. The chain is built from TRBV20-1 and TRBJ2-1; 12 nucleotides align to TRBD2. The CDR3 extends over 14 amino acids. Germline CDR1 and CDR2: DFQATT and SNEGSKA (reference sequence). J lost 4 bases, V lost 5 bases, and 3 bases had no gene match.

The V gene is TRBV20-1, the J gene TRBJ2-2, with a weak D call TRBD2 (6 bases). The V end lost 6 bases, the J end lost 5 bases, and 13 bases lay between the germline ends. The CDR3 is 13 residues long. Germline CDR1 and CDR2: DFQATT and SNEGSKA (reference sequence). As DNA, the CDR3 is TGCAGTGCCGGGACTCCGGATACCGGGGAGCTGTTTTTT. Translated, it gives CSAGTPDTGELFF.

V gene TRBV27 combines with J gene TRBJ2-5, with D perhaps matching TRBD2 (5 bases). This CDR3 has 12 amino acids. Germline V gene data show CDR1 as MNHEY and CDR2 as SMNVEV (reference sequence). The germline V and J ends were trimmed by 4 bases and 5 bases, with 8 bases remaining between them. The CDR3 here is CASSSPGETQYF. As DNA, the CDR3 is TGTGCCAGCAGTTCCCCGGGGGAGACCCAGTACTTC.

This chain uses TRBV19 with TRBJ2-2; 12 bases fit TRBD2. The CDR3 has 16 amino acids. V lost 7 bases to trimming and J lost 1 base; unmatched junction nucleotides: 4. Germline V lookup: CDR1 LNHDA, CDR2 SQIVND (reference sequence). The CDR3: CASKKLAGGNTGELFF. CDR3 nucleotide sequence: TGTGCCAGTAAAAAACTAGCGGGAGGGAACACCGGGGAGCTGTTTTTT.